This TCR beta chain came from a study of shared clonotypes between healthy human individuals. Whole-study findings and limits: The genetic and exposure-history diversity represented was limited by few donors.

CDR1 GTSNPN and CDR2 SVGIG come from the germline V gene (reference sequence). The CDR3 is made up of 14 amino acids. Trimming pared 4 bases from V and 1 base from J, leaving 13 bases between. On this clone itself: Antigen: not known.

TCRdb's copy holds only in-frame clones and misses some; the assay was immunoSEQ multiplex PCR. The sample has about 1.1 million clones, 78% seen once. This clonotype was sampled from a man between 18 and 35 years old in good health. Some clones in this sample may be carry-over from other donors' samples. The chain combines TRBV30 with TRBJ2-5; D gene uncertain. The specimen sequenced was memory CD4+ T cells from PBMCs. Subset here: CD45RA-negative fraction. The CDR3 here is CAWTIAQAQETQYF. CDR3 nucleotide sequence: TGTGCCTGGACGATCGCCCAAGCCCAAGAGACCCAGTACTTC.